This record concerns one TCR beta chain sequence. Its target is not known. V shed 5 bases, J shed 8 bases, and the junction held 7 bases outside the gene matches. The CDR3 has 14 residues. The germline CDR1 and CDR2 sequences are GTSNPN and SVGIG (reference sequence). The data were taken from a study of a mutant IDH1 vaccine in newly diagnosed glioma. Overall study: Receipt of radiotherapy, temozolomide, or both preceded the study, and most received both.

Time point noted: week 47, end of study. It was 300 ug of mutant IDH1 20-mer peptide that made up each vaccine dose, given with topical imiquimod. Clones were sequenced by immunoSEQ multiplex PCR, and TCRdb holds only the in-frame ones, with some missing. The repertoire holds about 33,000 clones, with about 81% as singletons. This sequence originates from a man aged 35 to 55 with glioma. The sample was PBMCs, taken from a glioma patient whose treatment included an IDH1 peptide vaccine. This chain links TRBV30 with TRBJ2-1; 12 bases line up with TRBD2. Here the CDR3 reads CAWSWTSGIDEQFF. The CDR3, as DNA: TGTGCCTGGTCATGGACTAGCGGGATTGATGAGCAGTTCTTC.